This T cell receptor (beta chain) was captured in a study of T cells in narcolepsy. Study background: Patients with NT1 or NT2 and healthy control donors were enrolled. Study-level results: Healthy controls reportedly lacked the autoreactive clonotypes serially found in patients' blood. Comparing one patient's CSF and blood CD4+ clonotypes highlighted HCRT- and TRIB2-specific autoreactive clonotypes.

V was trimmed by 8 bases and J by 1 base, leaving 8 bases between them. The CDR3 is made up of 13 amino acids. Germline loops: CDR1 MNHEY, CDR2 SVGAGI. The repertoire was sequenced with immunoSEQ multiplex PCR; TCRdb's copy has only in-frame clones and lacks some. The table lists 7,700 or so clones, around 61% of them singletons. A note on this clone: The antigen remains unidentified.

The receptor's source is a human donor with narcolepsy. Sequenced input: CD45RA- memory CD8+ T cells from PBMCs. The chain has TRBV6-5 and TRBJ2-2; possible D gene TRBD1, 6 bases. CDR3 residues: CASGGQNTGELFF. DNA for the CDR3: TGTGCCAGCGGGGGCCAGAACACCGGGGAGCTGTTTTTT.